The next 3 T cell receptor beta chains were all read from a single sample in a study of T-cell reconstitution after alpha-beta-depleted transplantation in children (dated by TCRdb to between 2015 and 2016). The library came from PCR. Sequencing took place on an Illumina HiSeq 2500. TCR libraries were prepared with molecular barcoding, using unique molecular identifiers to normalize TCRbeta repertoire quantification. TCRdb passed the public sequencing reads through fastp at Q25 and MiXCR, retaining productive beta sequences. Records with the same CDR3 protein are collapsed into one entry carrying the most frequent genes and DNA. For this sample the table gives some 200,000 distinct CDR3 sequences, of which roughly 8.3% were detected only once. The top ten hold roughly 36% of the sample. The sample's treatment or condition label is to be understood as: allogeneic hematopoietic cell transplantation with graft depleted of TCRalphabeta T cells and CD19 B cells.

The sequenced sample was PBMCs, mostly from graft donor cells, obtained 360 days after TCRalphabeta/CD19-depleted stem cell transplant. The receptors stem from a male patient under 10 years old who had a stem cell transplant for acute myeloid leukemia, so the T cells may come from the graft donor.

CDR3 in amino acids: CASSPESKGYEQYV. The CDR3 DNA sequence: TGTGCCAGCTCACCAGAATCAAAGGGGTACGAGCAGTACGTC. The V call is TRBV18, the J call TRBJ2-7; TRBD1 is a possible D gene (5 bases). CDR1 and CDR2 from the germline V gene are KGHSH and LQKENI. With 2 bases removed from V and 4 bases from J, the gap between germline ends came to 12 bases. This CDR3 has 14 amino acids.

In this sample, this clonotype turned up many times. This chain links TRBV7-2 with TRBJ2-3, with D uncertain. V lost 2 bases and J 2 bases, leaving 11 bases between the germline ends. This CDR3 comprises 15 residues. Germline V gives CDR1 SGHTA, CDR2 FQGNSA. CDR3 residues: CASSLSGRYTDTQYF. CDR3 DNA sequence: TGTGCCAGCAGCTTATCTGGCAGATACACAGATACGCAGTATTTT.

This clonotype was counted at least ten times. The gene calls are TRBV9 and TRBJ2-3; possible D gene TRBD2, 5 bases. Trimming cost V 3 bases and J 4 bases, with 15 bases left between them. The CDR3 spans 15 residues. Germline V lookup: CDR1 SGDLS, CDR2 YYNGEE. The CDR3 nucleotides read TGTGCCAGCAGCGCTGGACTCTTCATTGCAGATACGCAGTATTTT. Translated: CASSAGLFIADTQYF. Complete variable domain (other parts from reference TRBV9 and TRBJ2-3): DSGVTQTPKHLITATGQRVTLRCSPRSGDLSVYWYQQSLDQGLQFLIQYYNGEERAKGNILERFSAQQFPDLHSELNLSSLELGDSALYFCASSAGLFIADTQYFGPGTRLTVL.